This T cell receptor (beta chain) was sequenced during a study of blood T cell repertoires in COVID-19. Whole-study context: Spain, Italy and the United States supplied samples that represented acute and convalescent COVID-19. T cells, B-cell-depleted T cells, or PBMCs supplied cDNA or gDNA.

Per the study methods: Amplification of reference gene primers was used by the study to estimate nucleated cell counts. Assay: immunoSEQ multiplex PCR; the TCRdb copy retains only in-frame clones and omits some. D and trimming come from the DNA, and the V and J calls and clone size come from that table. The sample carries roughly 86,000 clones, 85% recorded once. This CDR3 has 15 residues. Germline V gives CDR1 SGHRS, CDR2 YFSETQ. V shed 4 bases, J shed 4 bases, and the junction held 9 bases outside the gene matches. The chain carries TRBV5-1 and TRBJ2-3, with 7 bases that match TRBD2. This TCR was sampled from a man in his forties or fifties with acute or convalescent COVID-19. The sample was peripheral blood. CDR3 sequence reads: CASSAGLADADTQYF. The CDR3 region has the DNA TGCGCCAGCAGCGCCGGGCTAGCGGACGCAGATACGCAGTATTTT.